The rows below give T cell receptor beta chains drawn from one sample of a study of T cell changes during pregnancy in multiple sclerosis. Using immunoSEQ multiplex PCR, the repertoire was profiled, and TCRdb retains in-frame clones only, with some absent. The sample has 85,000 to 100,000 clones, approximately 93% seen once. The input for sequencing was peripheral blood, taken after pregnancy. Receptors originate from a female donor with multiple sclerosis, enrolled in a pregnancy study. The CDR3 runs from the conserved cysteine through the conserved F or W.

CDR3 protein	J gene	V gene
CASSLSGAGGPTGELFF	TRBJ2-2	TRBV27
CASSRGGGVAEAFF	TRBJ1-1	TRBV4-3
CASSDSFGGTYNEQFF	TRBJ2-1	TRBV6-1
CASSLDSSNQPQHF	TRBJ1-5	TRBV7-8
CASSPTSTGTSGNTIYF	TRBJ1-3	TRBV18
CASSLAGKYTDTQYF	TRBJ2-3	TRBV5-1
CASSAGRDTIYEQYF	TRBJ2-7	TRBV4-1
CASSSYILSYNEQFF	TRBJ2-1	TRBV13
CASIVDGGSNTEAFF	TRBJ1-1	TRBV6-5
CASSLAGGQPQHF	TRBJ1-5	TRBV11-2
CASNSGASTDTQYF	TRBJ2-3	TRBV9
CASSPLQITGGRAEAFF	TRBJ1-1	TRBV18
CASSRRGLEGEQYF	TRBJ2-7	TRBV27
CAWGADTQYF	TRBJ2-3	TRBV30
CASSQFDSLNTEAFF	TRBJ1-1	TRBV4-1
CASKSGTGDHEQYF	TRBJ2-7	TRBV2
CASSQRTEAFF	TRBJ1-1	TRBV23-1
CASSNRGVNQPQHF	TRBJ1-5	TRBV2
CASIGARGNEQFF	TRBJ2-1	TRBV6-1
CATAGQGRSYEQYF	TRBJ2-7	TRBV15
CASSLREGAYEQYF	TRBJ2-7	TRBV7-2
CATSRDLRDTRYGYTF	TRBJ1-2	TRBV15
CAISQPGLAGGGKNIQYF	TRBJ2-4	TRBV10-3
CASSQVRQGTEAFF	TRBJ1-1	TRBV4-1
CAISDAAGQQFF	TRBJ2-1	TRBV10-3
CASSLGTGGSYGYTF	TRBJ1-2	TRBV7-9
CASRPTGANHYGYTF	TRBJ1-2	TRBV6-5
CASSVLAGGEADTQYF	TRBJ2-3	TRBV9
CASSLTKETQYF	TRBJ2-5	TRBV7-9
CASSQGAGLRFQETQYF	TRBJ2-5	TRBV14
CASSQEASGTYNEQFF	TRBJ2-1	TRBV4-1
CASSVGGSYEQYF	TRBJ2-7	TRBV9
CAWSVGHYGYTF	TRBJ1-2	TRBV30
CASMQVSDEQFF	TRBJ2-1	TRBV5-1
CASIYDSLTDTQYF	TRBJ2-3	TRBV6-1
CASSQGNQPQHF	TRBJ1-5	TRBV19
CASTSPLRVGEQYF	TRBJ2-7	TRBV5-6
CASSSPGGNIQYF	TRBJ2-4	TRBV5-6
CASSSPQREGYEQYF	TRBJ2-7	TRBV7-9
CATLAPTGDYEQYF	TRBJ2-7	TRBV28
CASSGDRVNTEAFF	TRBJ1-1	TRBV6-1
CASSVLGTAINEKLFF	TRBJ1-4	TRBV7-9
CASSRVQGRNTEAFF	TRBJ1-1	TRBV10-2
CASSSSRRNTEAFF	TRBJ1-1	TRBV5-1
CAWSQDRIYTF	TRBJ1-2	TRBV30
CASSPDTGQARETQYF	TRBJ2-5	TRBV18
CASSLGTGGSYEQYF	TRBJ2-7	TRBV7-9
CASSGQGSEAFF	TRBJ1-1	TRBV27
CASSSPDYTNTGELFF	TRBJ2-2	TRBV7-8
CASSEVATSGINEQFF	TRBJ2-1	TRBV2
CASSESGAPSTDTQYF	TRBJ2-3	TRBV6-1
CASSHRLAVSTDTQYF	TRBJ2-3	TRBV28
CASTPPRGRANTEAFF	TRBJ1-1	TRBV27